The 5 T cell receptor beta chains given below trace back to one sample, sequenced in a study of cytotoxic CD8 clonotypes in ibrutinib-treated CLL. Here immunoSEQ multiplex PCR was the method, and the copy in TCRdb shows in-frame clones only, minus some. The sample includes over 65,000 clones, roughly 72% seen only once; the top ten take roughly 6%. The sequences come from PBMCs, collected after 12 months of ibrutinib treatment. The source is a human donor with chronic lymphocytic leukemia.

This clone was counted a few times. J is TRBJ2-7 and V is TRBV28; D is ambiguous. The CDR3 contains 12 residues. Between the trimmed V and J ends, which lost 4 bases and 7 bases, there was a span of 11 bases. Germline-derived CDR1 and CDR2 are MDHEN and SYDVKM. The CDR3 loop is CASSSSKAEQYF. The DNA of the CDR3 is TGTGCCAGCAGTTCCTCCAAAGCGGAGCAGTACTTC.

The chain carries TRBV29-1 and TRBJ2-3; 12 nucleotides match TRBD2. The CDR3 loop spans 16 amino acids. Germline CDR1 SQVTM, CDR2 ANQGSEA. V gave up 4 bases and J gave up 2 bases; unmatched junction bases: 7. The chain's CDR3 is CSVVLAGGRTTDTQYF. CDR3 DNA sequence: TGCAGCGTTGTCCTAGCGGGGGGGCGGACCACAGATACGCAGTATTTT.

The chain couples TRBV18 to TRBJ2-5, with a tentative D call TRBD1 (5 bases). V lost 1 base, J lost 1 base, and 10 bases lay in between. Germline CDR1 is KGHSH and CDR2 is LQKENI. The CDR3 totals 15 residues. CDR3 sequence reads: CASSPLPTAQETQYF. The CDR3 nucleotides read TGTGCCAGCTCACCACTTCCGACAGCCCAAGAGACCCAGTACTTC.

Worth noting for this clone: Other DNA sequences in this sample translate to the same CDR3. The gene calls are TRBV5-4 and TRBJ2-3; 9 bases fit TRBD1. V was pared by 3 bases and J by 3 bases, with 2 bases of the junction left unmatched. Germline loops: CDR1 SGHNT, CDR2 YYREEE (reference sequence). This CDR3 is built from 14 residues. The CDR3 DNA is TGTGCCAGCAGCTCGACAGGGGGTACAGATACGCAGTATTTT. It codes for CASSSTGGTDTQYF.

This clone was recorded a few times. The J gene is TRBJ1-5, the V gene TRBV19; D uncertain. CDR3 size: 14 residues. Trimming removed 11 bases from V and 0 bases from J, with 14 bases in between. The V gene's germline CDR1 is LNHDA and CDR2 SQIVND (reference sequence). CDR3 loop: CASSSEHSNQPQHF. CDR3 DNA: TGTGCCTCCAGCTCAGAGCATAGCAATCAGCCCCAGCATTTT.